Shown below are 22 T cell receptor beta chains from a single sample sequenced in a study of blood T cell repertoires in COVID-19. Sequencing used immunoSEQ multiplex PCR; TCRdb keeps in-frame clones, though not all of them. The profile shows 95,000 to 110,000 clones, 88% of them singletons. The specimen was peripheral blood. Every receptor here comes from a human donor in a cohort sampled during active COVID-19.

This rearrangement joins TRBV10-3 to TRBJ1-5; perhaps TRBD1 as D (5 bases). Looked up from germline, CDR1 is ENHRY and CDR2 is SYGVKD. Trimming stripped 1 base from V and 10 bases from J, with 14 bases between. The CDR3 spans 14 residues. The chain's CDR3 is CAISELGPSQPQHF. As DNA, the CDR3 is TGTGCCATCAGTGAGTTGGGGCCGTCACAACCCCAGCATTTT.

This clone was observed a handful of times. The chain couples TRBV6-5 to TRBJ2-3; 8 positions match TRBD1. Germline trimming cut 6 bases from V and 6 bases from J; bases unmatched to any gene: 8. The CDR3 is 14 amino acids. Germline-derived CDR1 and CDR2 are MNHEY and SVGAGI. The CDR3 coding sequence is TGTGCCAGCAGGCCGGGACAGGAATCGGATACGCAGTATTTT. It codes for CASRPGQESDTQYF.

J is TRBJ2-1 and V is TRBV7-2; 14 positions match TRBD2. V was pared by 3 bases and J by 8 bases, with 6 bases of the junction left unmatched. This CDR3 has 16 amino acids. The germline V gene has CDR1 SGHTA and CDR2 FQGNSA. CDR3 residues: CASSFPGTSGSHEQFF. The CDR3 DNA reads TGTGCCAGCAGCTTCCCCGGGACTAGCGGGAGCCATGAGCAGTTCTTC.

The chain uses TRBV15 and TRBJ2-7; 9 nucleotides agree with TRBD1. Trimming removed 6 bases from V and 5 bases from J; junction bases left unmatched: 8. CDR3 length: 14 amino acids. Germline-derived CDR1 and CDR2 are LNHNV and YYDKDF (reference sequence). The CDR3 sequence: CATSPGTGTHEQYF. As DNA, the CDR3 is TGTGCCACCAGTCCCGGGACAGGGACCCACGAGCAGTACTTC.

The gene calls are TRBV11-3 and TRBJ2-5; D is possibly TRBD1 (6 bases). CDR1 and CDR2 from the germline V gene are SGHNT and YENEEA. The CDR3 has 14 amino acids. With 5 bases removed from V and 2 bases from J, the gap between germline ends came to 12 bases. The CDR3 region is CASSQDSTQETQYF. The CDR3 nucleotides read TGTGCCAGCAGCCAGGACAGCACACAAGAGACCCAGTACTTC. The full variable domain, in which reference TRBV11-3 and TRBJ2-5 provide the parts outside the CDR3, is EAGVVQSPRYKIIEKKQPVAFWCNPISGHNTLYWYLQNLGQGPELLIRYENEEAVDDSQLPKDRFSAERLKGVDSTLKIQPAELGDSAVYLCASSQDSTQETQYFGPGTRLLVL.

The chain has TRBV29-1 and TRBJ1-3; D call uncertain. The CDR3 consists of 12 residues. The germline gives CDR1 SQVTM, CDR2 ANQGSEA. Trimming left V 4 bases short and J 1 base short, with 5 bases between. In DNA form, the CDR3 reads TGCAGCGTTGCAGTTTCTGGAAACACCATATATTTT. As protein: CSVAVSGNTIYF.

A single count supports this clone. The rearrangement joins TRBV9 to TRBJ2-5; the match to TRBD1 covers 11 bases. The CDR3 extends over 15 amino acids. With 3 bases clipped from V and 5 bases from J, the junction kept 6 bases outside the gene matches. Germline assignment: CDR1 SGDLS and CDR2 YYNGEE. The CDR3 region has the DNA TGTGCCAGCAGCGGGAGGACAGGGGGCTCGGAGACCCAGTACTTC. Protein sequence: CASSGRTGGSETQYF.

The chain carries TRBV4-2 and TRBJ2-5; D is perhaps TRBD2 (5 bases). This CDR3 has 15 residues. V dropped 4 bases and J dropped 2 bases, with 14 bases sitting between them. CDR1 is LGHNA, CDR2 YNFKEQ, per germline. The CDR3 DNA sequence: TGTGCCAGCAGCCGGGAAAATAGCGATCAAGAGACCCAGTACTTC. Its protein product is CASSRENSDQETQYF.

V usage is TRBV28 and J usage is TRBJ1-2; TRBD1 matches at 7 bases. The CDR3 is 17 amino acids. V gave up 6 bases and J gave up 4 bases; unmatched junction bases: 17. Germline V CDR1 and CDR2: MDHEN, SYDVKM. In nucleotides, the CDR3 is TGTGCCAGCAGCCGAACCGGGACAGAGGGTCGTATCTATGGCTACACCTTC. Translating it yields CASSRTGTEGRIYGYTF.

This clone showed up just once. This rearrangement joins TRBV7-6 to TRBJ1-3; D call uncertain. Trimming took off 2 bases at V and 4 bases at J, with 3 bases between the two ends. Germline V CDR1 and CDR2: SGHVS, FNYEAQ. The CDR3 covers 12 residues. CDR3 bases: TGTGCCAGCAGCTTATCAGGAAACACCATATATTTT. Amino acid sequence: CASSLSGNTIYF.

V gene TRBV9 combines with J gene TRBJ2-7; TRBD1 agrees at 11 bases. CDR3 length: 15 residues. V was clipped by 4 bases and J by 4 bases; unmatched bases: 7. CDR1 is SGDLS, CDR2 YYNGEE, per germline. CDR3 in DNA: TGTGCCAGCAGCATCGGGACAGGGGGTATTTACGAGCAGTACTTC. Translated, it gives CASSIGTGGIYEQYF. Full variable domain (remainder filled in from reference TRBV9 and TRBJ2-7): DSGVTQTPKHLITATGQRVTLRCSPRSGDLSVYWYQQSLDQGLQFLIQYYNGEERAKGNILERFSAQQFPDLHSELNLSSLELGDSALYFCASSIGTGGIYEQYFGPGTRLTVT.

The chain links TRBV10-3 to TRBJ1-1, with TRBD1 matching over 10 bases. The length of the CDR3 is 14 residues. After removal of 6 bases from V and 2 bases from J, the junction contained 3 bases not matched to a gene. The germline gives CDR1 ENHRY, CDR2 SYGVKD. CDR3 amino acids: CAIRGTGVNTEAFF. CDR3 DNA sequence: TGTGCCATCAGGGGGACAGGGGTAAACACTGAAGCTTTCTTT.

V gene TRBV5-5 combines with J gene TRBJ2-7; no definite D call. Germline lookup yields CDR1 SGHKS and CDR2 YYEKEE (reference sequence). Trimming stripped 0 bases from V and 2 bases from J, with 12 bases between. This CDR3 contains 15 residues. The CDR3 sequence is CASSLVSGITYEQYF. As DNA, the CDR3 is TGTGCCAGCAGCTTGGTTTCAGGAATCACCTACGAGCAGTACTTC.

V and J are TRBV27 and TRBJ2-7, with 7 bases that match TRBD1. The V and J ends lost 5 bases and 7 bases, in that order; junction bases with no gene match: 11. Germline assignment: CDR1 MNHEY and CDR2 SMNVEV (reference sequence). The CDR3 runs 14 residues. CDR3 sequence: CASSPYEGAGEQYF. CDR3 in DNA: TGTGCCAGCAGTCCCTATGAGGGGGCAGGGGAGCAGTACTTC.

The chain's CDR3 is CASSRSGNYEQYF. The CDR3 region has the DNA TGCGCCAGCAGTAGGAGCGGGAACTACGAGCAGTACTTC. This chain links TRBV10-1 with TRBJ2-7; 7 bases are shared with TRBD2. This CDR3 is 13 amino acids long. Germline V CDR1 and CDR2: WNHNN, SYGVQD (reference sequence). V was pared by 5 bases and J by 3 bases, with 4 bases of the junction left unmatched.

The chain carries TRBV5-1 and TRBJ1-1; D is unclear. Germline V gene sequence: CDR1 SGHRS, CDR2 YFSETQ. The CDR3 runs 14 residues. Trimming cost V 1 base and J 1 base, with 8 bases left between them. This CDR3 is CASSLQNSNTEAFF. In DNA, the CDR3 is TGCGCCAGCAGCTTGCAAAACTCGAACACTGAAGCTTTCTTT.

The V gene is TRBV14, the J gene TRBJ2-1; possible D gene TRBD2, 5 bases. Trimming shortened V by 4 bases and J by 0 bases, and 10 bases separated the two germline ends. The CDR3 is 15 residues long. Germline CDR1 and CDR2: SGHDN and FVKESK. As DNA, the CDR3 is TGTGCCAGCAGCCTAGCGCCGAGCTCCTACAATGAGCAGTTCTTC. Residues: CASSLAPSSYNEQFF.

Here the CDR3 DNA reads TGTGCCAGCAGCCGCTTAGGGGACGAGCAGTACTTC. Translation gives CASSRLGDEQYF. The chain combines TRBV7-6 with TRBJ2-7; tentative D call: TRBD1 (5 bases). The CDR3 is 12 residues long. Germline CDR1 reads SGHVS; CDR2 reads FNYEAQ. Trimming took 5 bases from V and 5 from J, leaving 10 bases between them.

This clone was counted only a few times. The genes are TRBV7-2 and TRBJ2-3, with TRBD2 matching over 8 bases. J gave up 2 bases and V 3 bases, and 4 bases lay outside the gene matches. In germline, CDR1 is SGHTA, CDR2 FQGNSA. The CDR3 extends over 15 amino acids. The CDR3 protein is CASSLGLGNTDTQYF. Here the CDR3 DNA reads TGTGCCAGCAGCTTGGGACTAGGAAACACAGATACGCAGTATTTT.

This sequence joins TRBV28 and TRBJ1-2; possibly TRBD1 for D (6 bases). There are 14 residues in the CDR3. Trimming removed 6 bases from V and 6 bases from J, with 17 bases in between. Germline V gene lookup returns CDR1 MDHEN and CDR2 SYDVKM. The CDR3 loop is CASSLFGGRHGYTF. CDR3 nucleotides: TGTGCCAGCAGCCTATTTGGGGGCAGGCATGGCTACACCTTC.

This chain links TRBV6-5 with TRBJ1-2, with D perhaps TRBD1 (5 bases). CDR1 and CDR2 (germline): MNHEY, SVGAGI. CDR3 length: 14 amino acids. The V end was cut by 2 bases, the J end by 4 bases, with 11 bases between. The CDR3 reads CASSYGGLTYGYTF. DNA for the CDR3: TGTGCCAGCAGTTACGGGGGACTGACCTATGGCTACACCTTC.

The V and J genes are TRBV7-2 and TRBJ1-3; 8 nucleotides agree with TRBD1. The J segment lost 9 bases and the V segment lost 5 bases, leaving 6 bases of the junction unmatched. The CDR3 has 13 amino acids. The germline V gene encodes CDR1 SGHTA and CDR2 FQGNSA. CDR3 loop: CASSTGQGGTIYF. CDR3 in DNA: TGTGCCAGCAGCACCGGACAGGGCGGCACCATATATTTT.